This T cell receptor (beta chain) originates from a study of blood T cells in healthy people across ages. The sample, around 10 milliliters of peripheral blood, was drawn from each donor. General study results and limits: One million T cells yielded diversity estimates that were considered underestimates.

The CDR3 contains 10 residues. V shed 5 bases and J shed 10 bases, with 6 bases lying between them. This clonotype was seen a few times. What it binds is not known. Then a second PCR, running about 7 to 11 cycles, was carried out with a sample-barcoded 5' primer and a J-beta primer mix. Each sample provided no less than 3 million CDR3-containing paired-end reads. TCRdb reprocessed the 5' RACE reads with MiXCR, giving one entry per CDR3 protein. Of 650,000 to 1,000,000 distinct CDR3 sequences listed, approximately 35% are singletons. The V gene is TRBV12-3 or TRBV12-4, the J gene TRBJ2-1; D gene uncertain. The receptor's source is a man between 18 and 29 years old in good health. Sequenced material: blood. CDR3 bases: TGTGCCAGCAGTGTGGACGAGCAGTTCTTC. Protein: CASSVDEQFF.